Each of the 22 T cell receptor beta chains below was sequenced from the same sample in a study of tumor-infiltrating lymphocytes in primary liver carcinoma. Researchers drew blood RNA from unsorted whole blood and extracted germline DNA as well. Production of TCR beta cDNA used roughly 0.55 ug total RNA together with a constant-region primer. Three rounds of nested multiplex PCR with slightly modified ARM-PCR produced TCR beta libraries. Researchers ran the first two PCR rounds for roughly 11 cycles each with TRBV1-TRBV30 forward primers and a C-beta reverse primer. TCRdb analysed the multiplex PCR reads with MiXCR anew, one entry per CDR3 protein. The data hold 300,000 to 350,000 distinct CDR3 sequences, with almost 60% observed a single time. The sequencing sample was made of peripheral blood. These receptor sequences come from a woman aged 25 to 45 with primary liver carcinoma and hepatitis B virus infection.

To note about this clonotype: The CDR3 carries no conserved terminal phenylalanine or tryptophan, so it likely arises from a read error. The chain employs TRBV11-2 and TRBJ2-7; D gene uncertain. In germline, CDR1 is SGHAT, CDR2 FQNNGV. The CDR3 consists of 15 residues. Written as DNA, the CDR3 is TGTGTCAGCAGCTTAGGGCGTGAGATCTCCTACGAGCAGTACTTA. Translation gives CVSSLGREISYEQYL.

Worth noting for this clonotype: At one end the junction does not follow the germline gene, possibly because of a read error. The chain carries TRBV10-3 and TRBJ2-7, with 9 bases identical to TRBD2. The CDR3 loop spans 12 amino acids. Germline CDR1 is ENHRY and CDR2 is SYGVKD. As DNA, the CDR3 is TGTGCCATCGGGGTAGCGGGAGACGAGAAGTACTTC. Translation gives CAIGVAGDEKYF.

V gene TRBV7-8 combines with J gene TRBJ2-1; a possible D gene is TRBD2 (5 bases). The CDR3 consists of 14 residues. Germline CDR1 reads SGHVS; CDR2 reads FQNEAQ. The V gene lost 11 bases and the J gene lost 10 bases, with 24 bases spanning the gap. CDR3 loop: CACREAVAGQEQFF. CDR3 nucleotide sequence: TGTGCCTGCCGTGAGGCGGTGGCGGGTCAAGAGCAGTTCTTC.

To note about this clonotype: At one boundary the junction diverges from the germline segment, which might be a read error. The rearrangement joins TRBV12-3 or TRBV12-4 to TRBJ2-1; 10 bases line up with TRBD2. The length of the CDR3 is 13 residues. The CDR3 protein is CASSFTGGTSVLF. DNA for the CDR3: TGTGCCAGCAGTTTCACCGGAGGGACTAGCGTCCTCTTC.

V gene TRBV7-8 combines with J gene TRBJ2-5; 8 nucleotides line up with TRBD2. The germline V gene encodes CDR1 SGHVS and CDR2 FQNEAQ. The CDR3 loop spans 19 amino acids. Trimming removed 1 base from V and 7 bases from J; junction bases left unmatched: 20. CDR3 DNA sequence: TGTGCCAGCAGCTTAGGCTGGGGACTAGGAAGGGGTCAAGTGGGGACCCAGTACTTC. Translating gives CASSLGWGLGRGQVGTQYF. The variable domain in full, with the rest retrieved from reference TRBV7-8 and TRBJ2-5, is GAGVSQSPRYKVAKRGQDVALRCDPISGHVSLFWYQQALGQGPEFLTYFQNEAQLDKSGLPSDRFFAERPEGSVSTLKIQRTQQEDSAVYLCASSLGWGLGRGQVGTQYFGPGTRLLVL.

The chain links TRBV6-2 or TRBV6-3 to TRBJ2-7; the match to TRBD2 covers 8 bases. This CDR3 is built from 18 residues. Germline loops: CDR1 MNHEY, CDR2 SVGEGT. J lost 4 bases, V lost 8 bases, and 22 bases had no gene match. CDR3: CASGSSSGPTGSSYEQYF. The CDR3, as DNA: TGTGCCAGCGGTTCCTCTAGCGGGCCTACCGGAAGCTCATACGAGCAGTACTTC.

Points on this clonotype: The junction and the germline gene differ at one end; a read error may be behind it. The DNA for the CDR3 is TGCAGCGTTGGAACGGGGGGTCACTCGGTCACTGTAGCTTTCTTT. Translated, it gives CSVGTGGHSVTVAFF. The chain links TRBV29-1 to TRBJ1-1; D may be TRBD1 (5 bases). The V gene's germline CDR1 is SQVTM and CDR2 ANQGSEA. The CDR3 is 15 residues long.

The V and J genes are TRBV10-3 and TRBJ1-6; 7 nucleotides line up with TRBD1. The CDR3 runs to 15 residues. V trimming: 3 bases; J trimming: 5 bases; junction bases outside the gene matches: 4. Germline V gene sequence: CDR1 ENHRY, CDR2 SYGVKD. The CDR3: CAISEGGQHNSPLHF. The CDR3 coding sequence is TGTGCCATCAGTGAAGGGGGACAGCATAATTCACCCCTCCACTTT.

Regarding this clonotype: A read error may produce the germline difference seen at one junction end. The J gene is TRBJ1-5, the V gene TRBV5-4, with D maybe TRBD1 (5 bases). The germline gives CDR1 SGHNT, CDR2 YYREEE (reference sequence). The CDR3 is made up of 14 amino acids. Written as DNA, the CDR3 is TGTGCCAGCAGGACCGGGACCTTACATCAGACCCAGCATTTT. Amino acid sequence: CASRTGTLHQTQHF.

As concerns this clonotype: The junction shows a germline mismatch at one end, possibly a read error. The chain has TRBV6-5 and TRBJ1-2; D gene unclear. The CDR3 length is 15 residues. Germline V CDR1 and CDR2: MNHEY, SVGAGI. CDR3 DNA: TGTACCAGCAGTTATGCGGCAGCCCGTAACTATGGCTACACCTTC. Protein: CTSSYAAARNYGYTF.

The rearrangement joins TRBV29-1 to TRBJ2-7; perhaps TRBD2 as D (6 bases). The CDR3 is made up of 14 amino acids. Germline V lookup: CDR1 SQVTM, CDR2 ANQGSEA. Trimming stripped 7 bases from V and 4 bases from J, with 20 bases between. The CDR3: CSADSGTGGYEQYF. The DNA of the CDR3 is TGCAGCGCCGACTCAGGGACTGGTGGGTACGAGCAGTACTTC.

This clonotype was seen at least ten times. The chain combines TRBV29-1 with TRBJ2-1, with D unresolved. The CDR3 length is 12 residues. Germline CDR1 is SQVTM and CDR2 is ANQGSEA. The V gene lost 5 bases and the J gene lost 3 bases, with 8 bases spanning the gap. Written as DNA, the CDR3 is TGCAGCGTTCGCCCTCACTACAATGAGCAGTTCTTC. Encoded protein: CSVRPHYNEQFF.

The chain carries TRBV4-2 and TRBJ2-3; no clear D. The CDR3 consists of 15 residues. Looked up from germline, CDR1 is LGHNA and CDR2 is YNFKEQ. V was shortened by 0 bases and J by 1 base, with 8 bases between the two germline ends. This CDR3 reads CASSQEELRTDTQYF. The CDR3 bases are TGTGCCAGCAGCCAAGAGGAACTTCGCACAGATACGCAGTATTTT.

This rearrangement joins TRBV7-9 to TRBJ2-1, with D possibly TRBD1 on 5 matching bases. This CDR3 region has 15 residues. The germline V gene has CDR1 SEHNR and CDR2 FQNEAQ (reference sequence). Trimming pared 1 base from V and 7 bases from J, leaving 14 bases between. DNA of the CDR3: TGTGCCAGCAGCTTAGTCCAGGGTTTGGGGAATGAGCAGTTCTTC. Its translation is CASSLVQGLGNEQFF.

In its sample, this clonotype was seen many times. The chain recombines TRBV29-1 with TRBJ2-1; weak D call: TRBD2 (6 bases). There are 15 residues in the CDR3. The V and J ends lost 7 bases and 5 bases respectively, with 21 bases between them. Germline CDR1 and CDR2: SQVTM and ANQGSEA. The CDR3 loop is CSAHLRAGLHNEQFF. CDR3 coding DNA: TGCAGCGCACACTTAAGAGCGGGCCTTCACAATGAGCAGTTCTTC.

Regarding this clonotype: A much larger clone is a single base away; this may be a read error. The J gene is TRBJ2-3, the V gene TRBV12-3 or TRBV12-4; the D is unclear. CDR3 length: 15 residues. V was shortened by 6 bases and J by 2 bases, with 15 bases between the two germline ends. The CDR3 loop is CASRDTMTLTDTQYF. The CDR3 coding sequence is TGTGCCAGCAGGGATACGATGACCCTCACAGATACGCAGTATTTT.

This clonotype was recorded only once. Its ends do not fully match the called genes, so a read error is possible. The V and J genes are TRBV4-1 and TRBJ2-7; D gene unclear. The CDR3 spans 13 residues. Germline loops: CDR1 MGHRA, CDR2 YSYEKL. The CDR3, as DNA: TGCGCCAACAGCCACAGAGTGGGGTACGAGCAGTACTTC. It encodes CANSHRVGYEQYF.

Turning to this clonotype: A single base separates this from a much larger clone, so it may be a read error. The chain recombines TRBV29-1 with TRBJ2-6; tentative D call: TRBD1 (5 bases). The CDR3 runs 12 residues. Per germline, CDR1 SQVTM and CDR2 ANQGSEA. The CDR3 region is CSVVGGANALTF. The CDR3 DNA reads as TGCAGCGTTGTCGGTGGGGCCAACGCCCTGACTTTC.

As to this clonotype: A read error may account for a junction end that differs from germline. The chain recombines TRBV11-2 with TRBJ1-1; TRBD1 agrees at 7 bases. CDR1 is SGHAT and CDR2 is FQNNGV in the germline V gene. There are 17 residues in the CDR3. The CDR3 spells CAISSRQQGTAGTEAFF. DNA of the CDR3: TGTGCCATCAGCTCAAGACAACAGGGGACAGCGGGCACTGAAGCTTTCTTT.

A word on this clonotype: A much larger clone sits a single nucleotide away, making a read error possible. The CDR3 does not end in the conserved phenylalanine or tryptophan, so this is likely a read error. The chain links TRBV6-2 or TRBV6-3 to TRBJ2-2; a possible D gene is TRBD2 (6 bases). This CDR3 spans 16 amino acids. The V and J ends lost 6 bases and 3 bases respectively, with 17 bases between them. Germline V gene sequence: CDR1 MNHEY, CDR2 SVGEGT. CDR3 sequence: CASRTYGGIDTGELFC. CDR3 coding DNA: TGTGCCAGCAGGACATATGGCGGGATAGACACCGGGGAGCTGTTTTGT.

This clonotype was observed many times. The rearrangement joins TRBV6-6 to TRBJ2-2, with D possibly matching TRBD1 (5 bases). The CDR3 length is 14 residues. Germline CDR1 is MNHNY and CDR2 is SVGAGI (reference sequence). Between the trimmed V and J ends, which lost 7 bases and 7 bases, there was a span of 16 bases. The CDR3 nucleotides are TGTGCCAGCATTAGGAACCAGGGTGGCGGGGAGCTGTTTTTT. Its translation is CASIRNQGGGELFF.

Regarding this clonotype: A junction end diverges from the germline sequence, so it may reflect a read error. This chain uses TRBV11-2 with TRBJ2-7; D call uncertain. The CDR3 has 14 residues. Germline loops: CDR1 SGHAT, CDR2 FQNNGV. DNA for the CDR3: TGTACCAGCAGCCCCGTCGTGGTTAACTACGAGCAGTACTTC. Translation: CTSSPVVVNYEQYF.